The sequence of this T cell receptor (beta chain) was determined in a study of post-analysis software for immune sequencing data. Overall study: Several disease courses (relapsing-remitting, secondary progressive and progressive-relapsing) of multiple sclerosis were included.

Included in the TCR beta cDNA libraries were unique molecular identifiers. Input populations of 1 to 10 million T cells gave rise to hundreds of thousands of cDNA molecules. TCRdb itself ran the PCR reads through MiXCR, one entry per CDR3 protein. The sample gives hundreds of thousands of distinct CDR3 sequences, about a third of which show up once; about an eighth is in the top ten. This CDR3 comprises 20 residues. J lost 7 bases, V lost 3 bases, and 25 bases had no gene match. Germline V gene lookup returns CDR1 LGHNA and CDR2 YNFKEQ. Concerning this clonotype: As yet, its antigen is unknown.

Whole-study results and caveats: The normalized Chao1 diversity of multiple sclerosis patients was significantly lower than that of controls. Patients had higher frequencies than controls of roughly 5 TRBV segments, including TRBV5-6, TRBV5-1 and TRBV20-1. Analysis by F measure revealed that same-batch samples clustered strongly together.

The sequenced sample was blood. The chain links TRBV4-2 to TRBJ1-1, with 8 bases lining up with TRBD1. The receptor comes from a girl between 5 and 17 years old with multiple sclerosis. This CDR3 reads CASSQPGRVGTGKFILEAFF. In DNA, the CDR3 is TGTGCCAGCAGCCAGCCTGGGAGAGTCGGGACAGGAAAATTTATCCTTGAAGCTTTCTTT.